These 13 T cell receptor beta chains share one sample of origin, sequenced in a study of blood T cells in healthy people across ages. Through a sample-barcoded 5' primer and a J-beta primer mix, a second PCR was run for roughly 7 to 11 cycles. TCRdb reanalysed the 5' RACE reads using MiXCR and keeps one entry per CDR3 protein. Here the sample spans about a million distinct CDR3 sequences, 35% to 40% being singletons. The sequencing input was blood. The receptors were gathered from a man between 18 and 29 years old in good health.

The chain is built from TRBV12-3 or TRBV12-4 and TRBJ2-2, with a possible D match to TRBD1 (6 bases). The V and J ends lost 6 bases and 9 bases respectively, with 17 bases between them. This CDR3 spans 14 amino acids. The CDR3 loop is CASSILQGLRELFF. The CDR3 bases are TGTGCCAGCAGCATATTACAGGGATTGCGGGAGCTGTTTTTT.

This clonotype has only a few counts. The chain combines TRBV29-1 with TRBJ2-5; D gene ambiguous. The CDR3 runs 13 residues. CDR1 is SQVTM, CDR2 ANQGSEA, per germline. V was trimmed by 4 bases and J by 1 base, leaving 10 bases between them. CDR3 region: CSVVLSLQETQYF. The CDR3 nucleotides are TGCAGCGTTGTGTTGTCCCTCCAAGAGACCCAGTACTTC.

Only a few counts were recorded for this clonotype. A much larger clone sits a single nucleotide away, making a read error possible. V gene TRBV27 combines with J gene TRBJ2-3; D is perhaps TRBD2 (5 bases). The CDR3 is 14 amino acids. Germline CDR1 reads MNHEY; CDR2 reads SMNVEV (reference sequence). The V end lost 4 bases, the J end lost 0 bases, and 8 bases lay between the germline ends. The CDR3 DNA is TGTGCCAGCAGTTCCTGGACTAGCACAGATACGCAGTATTTT. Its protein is CASSSWTSTDTQYF.

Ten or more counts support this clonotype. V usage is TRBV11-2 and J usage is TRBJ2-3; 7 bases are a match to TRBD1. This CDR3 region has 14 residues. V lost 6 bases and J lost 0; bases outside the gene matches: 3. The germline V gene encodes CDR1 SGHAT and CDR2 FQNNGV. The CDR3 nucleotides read TGTGCCAGCAGACAGGGGCTGAGCACAGATACGCAGTATTTT. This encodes CASRQGLSTDTQYF.

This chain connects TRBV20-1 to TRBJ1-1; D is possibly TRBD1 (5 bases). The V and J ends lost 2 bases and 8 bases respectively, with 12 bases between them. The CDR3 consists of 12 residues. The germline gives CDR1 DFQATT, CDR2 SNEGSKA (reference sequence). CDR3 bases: TGCAGTGCTAGATCCCCCGGGACGGAAGCTTTCTTT. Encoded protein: CSARSPGTEAFF.

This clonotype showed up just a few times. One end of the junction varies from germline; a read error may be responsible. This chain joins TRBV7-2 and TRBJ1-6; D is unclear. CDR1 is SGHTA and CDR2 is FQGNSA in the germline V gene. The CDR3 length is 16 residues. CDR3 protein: CASSLFQSSYNSPPHF. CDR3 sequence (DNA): TGTGCCAGCAGCTTATTTCAGAGCTCCTATAATTCACCCCCCCACTTT.

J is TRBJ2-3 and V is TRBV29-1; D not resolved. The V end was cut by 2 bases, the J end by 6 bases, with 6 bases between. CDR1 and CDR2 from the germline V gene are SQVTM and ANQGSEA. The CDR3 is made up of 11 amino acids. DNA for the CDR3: TGCAGCGTTGAACCGAGGGATACGCAGTATTTT. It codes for CSVEPRDTQYF.

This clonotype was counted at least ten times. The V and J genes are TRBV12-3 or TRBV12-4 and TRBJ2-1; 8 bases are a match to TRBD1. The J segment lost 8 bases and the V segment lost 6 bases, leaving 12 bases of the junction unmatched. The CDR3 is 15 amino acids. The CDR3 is CASSVQGQGNDEQFF. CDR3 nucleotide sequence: TGTGCCAGCAGCGTCCAAGGACAGGGTAATGATGAGCAGTTCTTC.

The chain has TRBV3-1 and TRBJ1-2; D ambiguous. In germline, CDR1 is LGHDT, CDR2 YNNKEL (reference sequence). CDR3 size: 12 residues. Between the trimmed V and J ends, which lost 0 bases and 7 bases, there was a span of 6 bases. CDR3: CASSQEYSGYTF. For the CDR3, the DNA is TGTGCCAGCAGCCAAGAATACTCTGGCTACACCTTC.

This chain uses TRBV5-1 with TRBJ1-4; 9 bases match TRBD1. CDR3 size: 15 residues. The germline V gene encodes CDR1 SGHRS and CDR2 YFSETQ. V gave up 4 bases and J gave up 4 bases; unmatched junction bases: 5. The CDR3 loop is CASSPDRGVNEKLFF. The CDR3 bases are TGCGCCAGCAGCCCGGACAGGGGCGTTAATGAAAAACTGTTTTTT.

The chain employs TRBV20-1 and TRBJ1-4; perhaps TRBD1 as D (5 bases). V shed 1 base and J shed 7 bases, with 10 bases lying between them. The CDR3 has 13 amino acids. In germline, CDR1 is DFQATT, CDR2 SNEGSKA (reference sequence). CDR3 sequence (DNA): TGCAGTGCTAGAGGCAGGGAAGGTGAAAAACTGTTTTTT. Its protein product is CSARGREGEKLFF.

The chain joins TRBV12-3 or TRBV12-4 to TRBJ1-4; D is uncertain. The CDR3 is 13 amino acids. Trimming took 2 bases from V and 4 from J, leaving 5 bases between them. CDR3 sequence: CASSLIGNEKLFF. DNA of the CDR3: TGTGCCAGCAGTTTAATTGGTAATGAAAAACTGTTTTTT.

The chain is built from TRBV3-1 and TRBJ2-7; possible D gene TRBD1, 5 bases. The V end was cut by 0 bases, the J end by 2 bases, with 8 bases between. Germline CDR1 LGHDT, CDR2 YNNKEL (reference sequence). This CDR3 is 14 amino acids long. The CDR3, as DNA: TGTGCCAGCAGCCAAGAATCCAGGGCCTACGAGCAGTACTTC. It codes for CASSQESRAYEQYF.